These 7 T cell receptor beta chains came from one sample sequenced in a study of beta chain features in type 1 diabetes. The study, taken as a whole, reports: Shorter TCRB CDR3s, moderately but significantly so, marked every one of the four CD4+ subsets in Type 1 diabetes patients.

Their cognate antigens are unknown. The investigators reverse transcribed all of the isolated RNA, so they sequenced expressed TCRB transcripts. Clones were read by immunoSEQ multiplex PCR, and TCRdb kept only the in-frame ones, dropping some. Of about 660,000 clones listed, 11% to 15% were seen once; the top ten hold roughly 0.04%. Sample: naive CD4+ T cells from blood. The receptors derive from a man younger than 35 with type 1 diabetes.

This clone turned up a few times. CDR3 sequence reads: CASSPPDRPYEQYF. As DNA, the CDR3 is TGTGCCAGCAGTCCCCCTGATCGGCCCTACGAGCAGTACTTC. The chain combines TRBV28 with TRBJ2-7; no clear D. Deletions cut 5 bases from V and 2 bases from J, with 13 bases between. The CDR3 runs to 14 residues. The V gene's germline CDR1 is MDHEN and CDR2 SYDVKM.

This clone came up a few times. The V call is TRBV29-1, the J call TRBJ1-1; 8 bases line up with TRBD1. V shed 5 bases, J shed 0 bases, and the junction held 5 bases outside the gene matches. The germline V gene has CDR1 SQVTM and CDR2 ANQGSEA. The CDR3 runs to 14 residues. The CDR3 DNA is TGCAGCGTTACCACGACAGGGGTGAACACTGAAGCTTTCTTT. Translation gives CSVTTTGVNTEAFF.

This clone was counted only a few times. The rearrangement joins TRBV30 to TRBJ2-5, with unresolved D. The CDR3 runs to 12 residues. V was shortened by 0 bases and J by 3 bases, with 5 bases between the two germline ends. The germline V gene has CDR1 GTSNPN and CDR2 SVGIG (reference sequence). CDR3 DNA: TGTGCCTGGAGTGTAGATGAAGAGACCCAGTACTTC. As protein: CAWSVDEETQYF.

The chain is built from TRBV30 and TRBJ2-7, with D uncertain. The CDR3 is made up of 12 amino acids. The V gene's germline CDR1 is GTSNPN and CDR2 SVGIG (reference sequence). The CDR3 DNA reads as TGTGCATATGGACCAAGCTCCTACGAGCAGTACTTC. This codes for CAYGPSSYEQYF.

There are a few counts of this clone. Other DNA sequences in this specimen translate into the identical CDR3. The chain joins TRBV30 to TRBJ2-1; no clear D. The CDR3 extends over 11 amino acids. The germline CDR1 and CDR2 sequences are GTSNPN and SVGIG (reference sequence). V lost 0 bases to trimming and J lost 9 bases, with 6 bases between them. Here the CDR3 reads CAWSVLGEQFF. The CDR3, as DNA: TGTGCCTGGAGTGTACTTGGTGAGCAGTTCTTC.

This rearrangement joins TRBV19 to TRBJ2-1; D not certain. Germline V gene lookup returns CDR1 LNHDA and CDR2 SQIVND (reference sequence). Trimming left V 5 bases short and J 0 bases short, with 11 bases between. This CDR3 is 15 amino acids long. The CDR3: CASSPRRSSYNEQFF. As DNA, the CDR3 is TGTGCCAGTAGTCCACGGCGAAGCTCCTACAATGAGCAGTTCTTC.

The CDR3 DNA sequence: TGTGCCAGCAGCTTATCCAGCGGGGGTACTGCCTACGAGCAGTACTTC. Its protein product is CASSLSSGGTAYEQYF. The rearrangement joins TRBV7-2 to TRBJ2-7; 8 nucleotides agree with TRBD2. The germline gives CDR1 SGHTA, CDR2 FQGNSA. V was pared by 2 bases and J by 2 bases, with 8 bases of the junction left unmatched. The CDR3 spans 16 residues.